The T cell receptor (beta chain) described here comes from a study of technical replicates of blood from several donors. This CDR3 spans 13 amino acids. Trimming cost V 2 bases and J 4 bases, with 10 bases left between them. The V gene's germline CDR1 is SGHNT and CDR2 YYREEE (reference sequence). Repertoires were generated with immunoSEQ multiplex PCR, while TCRdb's copy carries only in-frame clones and drops some. This sample yields tens of thousands of clones, of which roughly 96% are seen a single time; roughly 0.2% belongs to the top ten. A word on this clone: The same CDR3 arises from other DNA sequences in this sample as well.

This TCR came from a human donor in good health. The chain links TRBV5-4 to TRBJ2-7; possible D gene TRBD1, 6 bases. The specimen was T cells isolated from PBMCs. CDR3 sequence reads: CASSLQGSYEQYF. The CDR3 coding sequence is TGTGCCAGCAGCTTACAGGGATCGTACGAGCAGTACTTC.